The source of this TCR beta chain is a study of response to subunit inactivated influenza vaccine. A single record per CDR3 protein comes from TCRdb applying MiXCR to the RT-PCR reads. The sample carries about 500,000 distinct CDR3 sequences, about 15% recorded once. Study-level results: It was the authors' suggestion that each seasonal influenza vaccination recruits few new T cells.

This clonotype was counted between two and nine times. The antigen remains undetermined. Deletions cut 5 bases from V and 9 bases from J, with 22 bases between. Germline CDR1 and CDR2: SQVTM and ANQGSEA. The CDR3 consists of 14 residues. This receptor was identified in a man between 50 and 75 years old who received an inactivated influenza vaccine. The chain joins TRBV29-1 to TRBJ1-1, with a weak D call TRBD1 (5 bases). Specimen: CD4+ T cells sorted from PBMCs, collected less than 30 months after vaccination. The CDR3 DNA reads TGCAGCGTTAAGCAAACTTCCGGGGCACCGAAAGCTTTCTTT. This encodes CSVKQTSGAPKAFF.